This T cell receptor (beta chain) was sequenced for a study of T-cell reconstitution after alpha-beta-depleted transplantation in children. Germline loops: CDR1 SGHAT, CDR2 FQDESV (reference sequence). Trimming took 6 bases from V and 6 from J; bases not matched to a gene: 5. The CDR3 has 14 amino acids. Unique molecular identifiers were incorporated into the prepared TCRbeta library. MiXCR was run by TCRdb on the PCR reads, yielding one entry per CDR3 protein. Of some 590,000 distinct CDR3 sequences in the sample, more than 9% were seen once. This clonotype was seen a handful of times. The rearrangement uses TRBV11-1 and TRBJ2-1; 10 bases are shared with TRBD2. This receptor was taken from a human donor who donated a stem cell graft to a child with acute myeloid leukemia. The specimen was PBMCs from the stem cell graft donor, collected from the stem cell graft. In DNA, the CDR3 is TGTGCCAGCAGGCCTAGCGGGAGCAGCAATGAGCAGTTCTTC. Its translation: CASRPSGSSNEQFF.